Shown below are 20 T cell receptor beta chains from a single sample sequenced in a study of blood T cell repertoires in COVID-19. Generated by immunoSEQ multiplex PCR, the TCRdb table keeps only in-frame clones and is missing some. The sample lists some 97,000 clones, around 85% occurring once. The material sequenced was PBMCs or T cells enriched from blood (not recorded which). All receptors come from a woman aged 50 to 65 who had recovered from COVID-19.

This clone has a handful of counts. The rearrangement links TRBV18 to TRBJ1-1; the match to TRBD1 covers 9 bases. The junction had 1 base not matched to a gene; V was cut back by 4 bases and J by 1 base. The germline gives CDR1 KGHSH, CDR2 LQKENI. The CDR3 totals 14 residues. The CDR3 region is CASSLGQGNTEAFF. CDR3 nucleotides: TGTGCCAGCTCACTGGGACAGGGGAACACTGAAGCTTTCTTT.

The chain is built from TRBV30 and TRBJ2-5, with TRBD2 as a possible D gene (6 bases). Looked up from germline, CDR1 is GTSNPN and CDR2 is SVGIG (reference sequence). The V and J ends lost 7 bases and 3 bases respectively, with 12 bases between them. This CDR3 comprises 12 residues. CDR3: CASWGVEETQYF. The CDR3 DNA is TGTGCCTCTTGGGGGGTAGAAGAGACCCAGTACTTC. Full variable domain (rest looked up from reference TRBV30 and TRBJ2-5): SQTIHQWPATLVQPVGSPLSLECTVEGTSNPNLYWYRQAAGRGLQLLFYSVGIGQISSEVPQNLSASRPQDRQFILSSKKLLLSDSGFYLCASWGVEETQYFGPGTRLLVL.

The CDR3 bases are TGTGCCAGCTCACCACCGGCCGGGGGTTCCTATGGCTACACCTTC. Translation gives CASSPPAGGSYGYTF. This chain links TRBV18 with TRBJ1-2; D possibly corresponds to TRBD1 (5 bases). This CDR3 is built from 15 residues. Between the trimmed V and J ends, which lost 0 bases and 4 bases, there was a span of 12 bases. From germline, CDR1 is KGHSH and CDR2 LQKENI.

This chain uses TRBV24-1 with TRBJ1-5; 7 bases line up with TRBD1. CDR1 and CDR2 from the germline V gene are KGHDR and SFDVKD. The CDR3 sequence is 14 residues long. Trimming removed 3 bases from V and 5 bases from J; junction bases left unmatched: 3. The CDR3 loop is CATSDGDRDQPQHF. DNA for the CDR3: TGTGCCACCAGTGATGGCGACAGGGATCAGCCCCAGCATTTT.

The rearrangement links TRBV7-9 to TRBJ2-6; TRBD1 agrees at 10 bases. Germline V gene lookup returns CDR1 SEHNR and CDR2 FQNEAQ (reference sequence). This CDR3 is 17 amino acids long. V lost 5 bases and J lost 3; bases outside the gene matches: 7. For the CDR3, the DNA is TGTGCCAGCAGCGCGTCGGGACAGGGGTATGGGGCCAACGTCCTGACTTTC. As protein: CASSASGQGYGANVLTF.

The CDR3: CAISGTGGENTEAFF. In nucleotides, the CDR3 is TGTGCCATCAGTGGGACAGGGGGCGAAAACACTGAAGCTTTCTTT. V and J are TRBV10-3 and TRBJ1-1, with 11 bases matching TRBD1. With 4 bases clipped from V and 2 bases from J, the junction kept 3 bases outside the gene matches. From germline, CDR1 is ENHRY and CDR2 SYGVKD. The CDR3 is 15 residues long.

The rearrangement links TRBV9 to TRBJ1-2, with D perhaps TRBD1 (5 bases). This CDR3 contains 13 residues. In germline, CDR1 is SGDLS, CDR2 YYNGEE. Deletions cut 1 base from V and 4 bases from J, with 8 bases between. The CDR3 reads CASSVTDSYGYTF. The CDR3 bases are TGTGCCAGCAGCGTAACCGACAGCTATGGCTACACCTTC.

The gene calls are TRBV4-2 and TRBJ1-2; D is uncertain. Germline V gene sequence: CDR1 LGHNA, CDR2 YNFKEQ. Between the trimmed V and J ends, which lost 1 base and 3 bases, there was a span of 12 bases. The CDR3 has 15 residues. CDR3 coding DNA: TGTGCCAGCAGCCAAGGAGGTACAACTGACTATGGCTACACCTTC. Residues: CASSQGGTTDYGYTF.

The CDR3 is CASSSLAGAYEQYF. The CDR3 DNA reads as TGTGCCAGCAGTTCGCTAGCGGGAGCCTACGAGCAGTACTTC. V usage is TRBV6-5 and J usage is TRBJ2-7; 10 bases map to TRBD2. The germline V gene has CDR1 MNHEY and CDR2 SVGAGI. J lost 2 bases, V lost 4 bases, and 2 bases had no gene match. The CDR3 loop spans 14 amino acids.

This rearrangement joins TRBV18 to TRBJ2-4, with 9 bases that match TRBD1. This CDR3 has 15 residues. With 3 bases clipped from V and 7 bases from J, the junction kept 7 bases outside the gene matches. Per germline, CDR1 KGHSH and CDR2 LQKENI. The CDR3 bases are TGTGCCAGCTCACCCCCTGGACAGGGGTTGAACATTCAGTACTTC. It yields the protein CASSPPGQGLNIQYF. Drawing the rest from reference TRBV18 and TRBJ2-4, the complete variable domain is NAGVMQNPRHLVRRRGQEARLRCSPMKGHSHVYWYRQLPEEGLKFMVYLQKENIIDESGMPKERFSAEFPKEGPSILRIQQVVRGDSAAYFCASSPPGQGLNIQYFGAGTRLSVL.

V is TRBV5-1 and J is TRBJ1-2; 7 positions match TRBD1. Germline CDR1 is SGHRS and CDR2 is YFSETQ. V was pared by 0 bases and J by 3 bases, with 8 bases of the junction left unmatched. The length of the CDR3 is 16 residues. The CDR3 here is CASSLVGRGFDYGYTF. The CDR3, as DNA: TGCGCCAGCAGCTTGGTCGGCAGGGGGTTCGACTATGGCTACACCTTC.

The chain joins TRBV27 to TRBJ2-7, with D unresolved. CDR3 length: 12 amino acids. With 7 bases removed from V and 2 bases from J, the gap between germline ends came to 9 bases. Germline V lookup: CDR1 MNHEY, CDR2 SMNVEV (reference sequence). CDR3 residues: CASKSMTYEQYF. As DNA, the CDR3 is TGTGCCAGCAAGAGTATGACCTACGAGCAGTACTTC.

The J gene is TRBJ2-1, the V gene TRBV6-1; TRBD1 is a possible D gene (6 bases). The V and J ends lost 2 bases and 4 bases respectively, with 12 bases between them. Germline assignment: CDR1 MNHNS and CDR2 SASEGT. The CDR3 runs to 15 residues. CDR3 residues: CASSEQGTGYNEQFF. The CDR3 DNA is TGTGCCAGCAGTGAACAGGGGACGGGGTACAATGAGCAGTTCTTC.

V is TRBV28 and J is TRBJ2-7; TRBD2 aligns across 9 bases. Germline V gene data show CDR1 as MDHEN and CDR2 as SYDVKM. V gave up 8 bases and J gave up 4 bases; unmatched junction bases: 12. The CDR3 has 15 residues. The CDR3 protein is CASSSVAGGGYEQYF. DNA of the CDR3: TGTGCCAGCTCCTCCGTGGCGGGAGGGGGTTACGAGCAGTACTTC.

CDR3 region: CASRSTSGTTGELFF. The CDR3 DNA is TGCGCCAGCAGGAGTACTAGCGGTACGACCGGGGAGCTGTTTTTT. V is TRBV5-1 and J is TRBJ2-2, with 8 nucleotides matching TRBD2. Germline V lookup: CDR1 SGHRS, CDR2 YFSETQ. V was pared by 5 bases and J by 5 bases, with 8 bases of the junction left unmatched. This CDR3 is built from 15 residues.

This chain links TRBV5-1 with TRBJ2-7; D perhaps matches TRBD2 (7 bases). The V gene's germline CDR1 is SGHRS and CDR2 YFSETQ. The CDR3 runs to 15 residues. V gave up 0 bases and J gave up 4 bases, with 14 bases separating them. CDR3 loop: CASSLEGGGPYEQYF. The CDR3, as DNA: TGCGCCAGCAGCTTGGAGGGGGGAGGGCCTTACGAGCAGTACTTC.

This clone was observed a handful of times. The rearrangement joins TRBV9 to TRBJ2-1, with 7 bases lining up with TRBD2. The CDR3 is made up of 15 amino acids. The V gene end was trimmed by 0 bases and the J gene end by 8 bases; junction bases not matched to a gene: 8. CDR1 SGDLS and CDR2 YYNGEE come from the germline V gene. CDR3: CASSVAAGAFDEQFF. The DNA of the CDR3 is TGTGCCAGCAGCGTAGCGGCGGGAGCATTCGATGAGCAGTTCTTC. The whole variable domain, filled in from reference TRBV9 and TRBJ2-1, reads DSGVTQTPKHLITATGQRVTLRCSPRSGDLSVYWYQQSLDQGLQFLIQYYNGEERAKGNILERFSAQQFPDLHSELNLSSLELGDSALYFCASSVAAGAFDEQFFGPGTRLTVL.

This clone is a singleton in its sample. This sequence joins TRBV27 and TRBJ2-3, with 8 bases that match TRBD2. The CDR3 runs 15 residues. V lost 7 bases, J lost 1 base, and 7 bases stayed unmatched. Germline CDR1 reads MNHEY; CDR2 reads SMNVEV (reference sequence). The CDR3 here is CASNLAGSGTDTQYF. The CDR3 DNA sequence: TGTGCCAGCAACTTAGCGGGGTCCGGCACAGATACGCAGTATTTT.

This clone has a handful of counts. The V call is TRBV27, the J call TRBJ1-6; TRBD1 agrees at 10 bases. V was clipped by 7 bases and J by 4 bases; unmatched bases: 4. Germline V gene lookup returns CDR1 MNHEY and CDR2 SMNVEV (reference sequence). The CDR3 runs to 15 residues. CDR3 bases: TGTGCCAGCACCCGGGACAGGGGTTATAATTCACCCCTCCACTTT. Translating it yields CASTRDRGYNSPLHF.

The rearrangement links TRBV29-1 to TRBJ2-2; 10 nucleotides match TRBD2. The V gene's germline CDR1 is SQVTM and CDR2 ANQGSEA. This CDR3 is 16 amino acids long. Trimming at V came to 4 bases and at J to 0 bases, leaving 5 bases not matched to a gene. The CDR3 coding sequence is TGCAGCGTTGCGGTAGCGGGAGGCTCGAACACCGGGGAGCTGTTTTTT. It specifies CSVAVAGGSNTGELFF.